Described below is a single T cell receptor beta chain sequence and its context. Other DNA sequences from this sample encode an identical CDR3 as well. The data were produced by immunoSEQ multiplex PCR, yet TCRdb's version contains in-frame clones alone and is incomplete. The table includes under 600,000 clones, about 98% detected once. CD45RO-negative, CCR7-selected cells formed the naive CD8 fraction, which excluded terminally differentiated effector memory CD45RA+ cells. This record comes from a study of shared clonotypes between healthy human individuals. Germline V gives CDR1 MNHEY, CDR2 SMNVEV (reference sequence). J was trimmed by 0 bases and V by 2 bases; bases with no gene match: 3. The CDR3 runs 16 residues.

The J gene is TRBJ2-3, the V gene TRBV27; 9 bases map to TRBD2. The sequencing input was naive CD8+ T cells sorted from blood. The receptor was derived from a man aged 30-40 years in good health. The DNA for the CDR3 is TGTGCCAGCAGTTTAGGAACTAGCGGGAGCACAGATACGCAGTATTTT. Amino acid sequence: CASSLGTSGSTDTQYF.